The rows below give T cell receptor beta chains drawn from one sample of a study of blood T cell repertoires in COVID-19. Repertoires were generated with immunoSEQ multiplex PCR, while TCRdb's copy carries only in-frame clones and drops some. This table has about 360,000 clones, approximately 86% appearing once. Sample: peripheral blood. Receptor source: a woman aged 55-70 years with COVID-19, enrolled during active disease. Each CDR3 is given with its conserved first and last residue. A D gene is named only where the DNA matches it firmly. The size of a clone is reported for some rows only, either as once, few or many, or as a class for expanded clones.

v_call: TRBV18; d_call: TRBD1; j_call: TRBJ2-4; clone_size: .; cdr3_aa: CASSRDRLAKNIQYF; cdr3_nt: TGTGCCAGCTCACGGGACAGATTAGCCAAAAACATTCAGTACTTC
v_call: TRBV9; d_call: .; j_call: TRBJ2-7; clone_size: .; cdr3_aa: CASSEGGGSSYEQYF; cdr3_nt: TGTGCCAGCAGCGAAGGGGGGGGTAGCTCCTACGAGCAGTACTTC
v_call: TRBV19; d_call: .; j_call: TRBJ2-7; clone_size: once; cdr3_aa: CASTISAGVGEQYF; cdr3_nt: TGTGCCAGTACCATCTCGGCAGGGGTAGGCGAGCAGTACTTC
v_call: TRBV3-1/TRBV3-2; d_call: .; j_call: TRBJ2-3; clone_size: .; cdr3_aa: CASSRSGSTQYF; cdr3_nt: TGTGCCAGCAGCAGGAGTGGGAGTACGCAGTATTTT
v_call: TRBV27; d_call: .; j_call: TRBJ2-1; clone_size: .; cdr3_aa: CASSLSPLSEQFF; cdr3_nt: TGTGCCAGCAGTTTATCCCCCCTCAGTGAGCAGTTCTTC
v_call: TRBV2; d_call: TRBD1; j_call: TRBJ1-5; clone_size: .; cdr3_aa: CASSGTGGENQPQHF; cdr3_nt: TGTGCCAGCAGTGGGACAGGGGGGGAGAATCAGCCCCAGCATTTT
v_call: TRBV5-1; d_call: .; j_call: TRBJ2-1; clone_size: .; cdr3_aa: CASSQRGETDNEQFF; cdr3_nt: TGCGCCAGCAGCCAAAGGGGCGAAACTGACAATGAGCAGTTCTTC
v_call: TRBV6-1; d_call: TRBD2; j_call: TRBJ2-1; clone_size: .; cdr3_aa: CASSVPAGTSYNEQFF; cdr3_nt: TGTGCCAGCAGTGTACCAGCCGGGACTAGCTACAATGAGCAGTTCTTC
v_call: TRBV5-6; d_call: TRBD1; j_call: TRBJ2-7; clone_size: .; cdr3_aa: CASSWDRGVLYEQYF; cdr3_nt: TGTGCCAGCAGCTGGGACAGGGGCGTCCTCTACGAGCAGTACTTC
v_call: TRBV5-1; d_call: TRBD1; j_call: TRBJ1-2; clone_size: .; cdr3_aa: CASSLGGAYYGYTF; cdr3_nt: TGCGCCAGCAGCCTAGGGGGCGCTTACTATGGCTACACCTTC
v_call: TRBV12-3/TRBV12-4; d_call: .; j_call: TRBJ2-3; clone_size: .; cdr3_aa: CASSSRSDTQYF; cdr3_nt: TGTGCCAGCAGTTCCAGGTCTGATACGCAGTATTTT
v_call: TRBV6-2/TRBV6-3; d_call: TRBD1; j_call: TRBJ1-1; clone_size: .; cdr3_aa: CASSYGTVGAFF; cdr3_nt: TGTGCCAGCAGTTATGGGACAGTCGGGGCTTTCTTT
v_call: TRBV5-6; d_call: TRBD1; j_call: TRBJ1-4; clone_size: .; cdr3_aa: CASNFGTGTEKLFF; cdr3_nt: TGTGCCAGCAACTTCGGGACAGGGACTGAAAAACTGTTTTTT
v_call: TRBV12-3/TRBV12-4; d_call: TRBD2; j_call: TRBJ2-1; clone_size: .; cdr3_aa: CASSPAGDEQFF; cdr3_nt: TGTGCCAGCAGTCCCGCGGGGGACGAGCAGTTCTTC
v_call: TRBV7-9; d_call: .; j_call: TRBJ2-7; clone_size: .; cdr3_aa: CASSFMQGGGSEQYF; cdr3_nt: TGTGCCAGCAGCTTCATGCAGGGGGGAGGCAGCGAGCAGTACTTC
v_call: TRBV5-4; d_call: TRBD1; j_call: TRBJ1-5; clone_size: .; cdr3_aa: CASSPGTGDNQPQHF; cdr3_nt: TGTGCCAGCAGTCCCGGGACAGGTGACAATCAGCCCCAGCATTTT
v_call: TRBV4-2; d_call: TRBD2; j_call: TRBJ2-1; clone_size: .; cdr3_aa: CASSHLGTSGRNEQFF; cdr3_nt: TGTGCCAGCAGCCACTTGGGCACTAGCGGGAGGAATGAGCAGTTCTTC
v_call: TRBV20-1; d_call: .; j_call: TRBJ2-1; clone_size: .; cdr3_aa: CSASATDEQFF; cdr3_nt: TGCAGTGCTAGTGCCACTGATGAGCAGTTCTTC
v_call: TRBV9; d_call: .; j_call: TRBJ2-5; clone_size: once; cdr3_aa: CASSVSGGGETQYF; cdr3_nt: TGTGCCAGCAGCGTATCCGGGGGTGGGGAGACCCAGTACTTC
v_call: TRBV7-8; d_call: TRBD1; j_call: TRBJ1-6; clone_size: .; cdr3_aa: CASSPRGTGGGSSYNSPLHF; cdr3_nt: TGTGCCAGCAGCCCGAGGGGGACAGGGGGCGGGAGCTCCTATAATTCACCCCTCCACTTT
v_call: TRBV28; d_call: TRBD1; j_call: TRBJ1-2; clone_size: .; cdr3_aa: CASSYTGTGDPYGYTF; cdr3_nt: TGTGCCAGCAGTTATACCGGGACAGGGGACCCCTATGGCTACACCTTC
v_call: TRBV11-1; d_call: .; j_call: TRBJ2-3; clone_size: .; cdr3_aa: CASSSQGIADTQYF; cdr3_nt: TGTGCCAGCAGTTCTCAGGGAATAGCAGATACGCAGTATTTT
v_call: TRBV3-1/TRBV3-2; d_call: TRBD1; j_call: TRBJ1-5; clone_size: .; cdr3_aa: CASSQALTGRNNQPQHF; cdr3_nt: TGTGCCAGCAGCCAAGCTTTGACAGGGAGAAACAATCAGCCCCAGCATTTT
v_call: TRBV6-2/TRBV6-3; d_call: TRBD2; j_call: TRBJ2-1; clone_size: .; cdr3_aa: CASSSRLSGGAPGNEQFF; cdr3_nt: TGTGCCAGCAGTTCCCGACTTAGCGGGGGAGCACCCGGCAATGAGCAGTTCTTC
v_call: TRBV5-1; d_call: TRBD1; j_call: TRBJ2-1; clone_size: .; cdr3_aa: CASSLLTGGNEQFF; cdr3_nt: TGCGCCAGCAGCTTGTTAACAGGGGGGAATGAGCAGTTCTTC
v_call: TRBV6-2/TRBV6-3; d_call: TRBD2; j_call: TRBJ2-4; clone_size: .; cdr3_aa: CASSYSSGGPNIQYF; cdr3_nt: TGTGCCAGCAGTTACAGTTCGGGGGGGCCGAACATTCAGTACTTC
v_call: TRBV6-2/TRBV6-3; d_call: TRBD1; j_call: TRBJ1-5; clone_size: .; cdr3_aa: CASSLWPYDRGHQYGNQPQHF; cdr3_nt: TGTGCCAGCAGTTTATGGCCTTATGACAGGGGCCATCAGTATGGCAATCAGCCCCAGCATTTT
v_call: TRBV3-1/TRBV3-2; d_call: TRBD1; j_call: TRBJ1-5; clone_size: once; cdr3_aa: CASSQWDRLWWFGNQPQHF; cdr3_nt: TGTGCCAGCAGCCAATGGGACAGGTTGTGGTGGTTCGGCAATCAGCCCCAGCATTTT
v_call: TRBV19; d_call: TRBD1; j_call: TRBJ1-2; clone_size: .; cdr3_aa: CASSIDPPRDRGNYGYTF; cdr3_nt: TGTGCCAGTAGTATAGACCCACCCCGGGACAGGGGCAACTATGGCTACACCTTC
v_call: TRBV2; d_call: .; j_call: TRBJ1-5; clone_size: .; cdr3_aa: CATAWGEDQPQHF; cdr3_nt: TGTGCCACCGCTTGGGGGGAGGATCAGCCCCAGCATTTT
v_call: TRBV9; d_call: .; j_call: TRBJ2-3; clone_size: .; cdr3_aa: CASSVRGSTDTQYF; cdr3_nt: TGTGCCAGCAGCGTAAGAGGCAGCACAGATACGCAGTATTTT
v_call: TRBV28; d_call: TRBD1; j_call: TRBJ1-6; clone_size: .; cdr3_aa: CASSSGQGDSPLHF; cdr3_nt: TGTGCCAGCAGTTCTGGACAGGGCGATTCACCCCTCCACTTT
v_call: TRBV27; d_call: TRBD1; j_call: TRBJ1-1; clone_size: .; cdr3_aa: CASSLGGGDTEAFF; cdr3_nt: TGTGCCAGCAGTTTAGGAGGGGGCGACACTGAAGCTTTCTTT
v_call: TRBV6-2/TRBV6-3; d_call: TRBD1; j_call: TRBJ1-1; clone_size: .; cdr3_aa: CASSYSQGSSTEAFF; cdr3_nt: TGTGCCAGCAGTTACTCACAGGGGTCGAGCACTGAAGCTTTCTTT
v_call: TRBV11-2; d_call: .; j_call: TRBJ1-4; clone_size: .; cdr3_aa: CASSLDDIPGEKLFF; cdr3_nt: TGTGCCAGCAGCTTAGATGACATCCCAGGGGAAAAACTGTTTTTT
v_call: TRBV11-2; d_call: .; j_call: TRBJ2-3; clone_size: .; cdr3_aa: CASSLEQVAQYF; cdr3_nt: TGTGCCAGCAGCTTAGAGCAGGTGGCGCAGTATTTT
v_call: TRBV27; d_call: .; j_call: TRBJ2-2; clone_size: .; cdr3_aa: CASRTIDYASTGELFF; cdr3_nt: TGTGCCAGCAGAACGATAGACTATGCGTCCACCGGGGAGCTGTTTTTT
v_call: TRBV19; d_call: .; j_call: TRBJ1-1; clone_size: .; cdr3_aa: CASSRRDFANTEAFF; cdr3_nt: TGTGCCAGTAGTAGGCGAGACTTTGCTAACACTGAAGCTTTCTTT
v_call: TRBV11-2; d_call: TRBD2; j_call: TRBJ2-3; clone_size: .; cdr3_aa: CASSFRLAVGTSTDTQYF; cdr3_nt: TGTGCCAGCAGCTTTCGACTAGCTGTAGGCACTAGCACAGATACGCAGTATTTT
v_call: TRBV18; d_call: .; j_call: TRBJ2-3; clone_size: .; cdr3_aa: CASSPLQAASTDTQYF; cdr3_nt: TGTGCCAGCTCACCACTCCAGGCTGCTAGCACAGATACGCAGTATTTT
v_call: TRBV27; d_call: .; j_call: TRBJ2-5; clone_size: .; cdr3_aa: CASSSGGLLETQYF; cdr3_nt: TGTGCCAGCAGTTCCGGGGGTCTGTTGGAGACCCAGTACTTC
v_call: TRBV14; d_call: TRBD1; j_call: TRBJ2-6; clone_size: .; cdr3_aa: CASSRDRVYSGANVLTF; cdr3_nt: TGTGCCAGCAGCCGGGACAGGGTTTACTCTGGGGCCAACGTCCTGACTTTC
v_call: TRBV7-9; d_call: TRBD2; j_call: TRBJ2-6; clone_size: .; cdr3_aa: CASSLYPSGVLSGANVLTF; cdr3_nt: TGTGCCAGCAGCTTATACCCTAGCGGGGTCCTCTCTGGGGCCAACGTCCTGACTTTC
v_call: TRBV7-8; d_call: TRBD2; j_call: TRBJ2-7; clone_size: once; cdr3_aa: CASSLGLAGVTYEQYF; cdr3_nt: TGTGCCAGCAGCTTGGGACTAGCGGGGGTTACCTACGAGCAGTACTTC
v_call: TRBV27; d_call: .; j_call: TRBJ1-4; clone_size: .; cdr3_aa: CASSEIGNEKLFF; cdr3_nt: TGTGCCAGCAGTGAGATCGGTAATGAAAAACTGTTTTTT
v_call: TRBV5-1; d_call: TRBD1; j_call: TRBJ1-6; clone_size: .; cdr3_aa: CASSGTGGTLGNSPLHF; cdr3_nt: TGCGCCAGTAGCGGGACAGGGGGTACTTTGGGCAATTCACCCCTCCACTTT
v_call: TRBV25-1; d_call: .; j_call: TRBJ2-2; clone_size: .; cdr3_aa: CASSSRDLYTGELFF; cdr3_nt: TGTGCCAGCAGCTCAAGGGACTTATACACCGGGGAGCTGTTTTTT
v_call: TRBV14; d_call: TRBD1; j_call: TRBJ2-7; clone_size: few; cdr3_aa: CASSRTGYEQYF; cdr3_nt: TGTGCCAGCAGCCGGACAGGTTACGAGCAGTACTTC
v_call: TRBV11-2; d_call: .; j_call: TRBJ1-2; clone_size: .; cdr3_aa: CASSFSEGMLYGYTF; cdr3_nt: TGTGCCAGCAGCTTCTCCGAGGGAATGCTCTATGGCTACACCTTC
v_call: TRBV7-2; d_call: .; j_call: TRBJ1-6; clone_size: few; cdr3_aa: CASRPPGLYSPLHF; cdr3_nt: TGTGCCAGCAGGCCCCCAGGACTTTATTCACCCCTCCACTTT
v_call: TRBV5-1; d_call: .; j_call: TRBJ1-2; clone_size: .; cdr3_aa: CASSLSQGQNGYTF; cdr3_nt: TGCGCCAGCAGCTTGTCGCAGGGGCAGAATGGCTACACCTTC
v_call: TRBV30; d_call: .; j_call: TRBJ2-7; clone_size: .; cdr3_aa: CAWSQGYEQYF; cdr3_nt: TGTGCCTGGAGCCAGGGGTACGAGCAGTACTTC
v_call: TRBV7-8; d_call: TRBD1; j_call: TRBJ2-5; clone_size: .; cdr3_aa: CASSPQGARETQYF; cdr3_nt: TGTGCCAGCAGCCCGCAGGGGGCTCGAGAGACCCAGTACTTC
v_call: TRBV29-1; d_call: .; j_call: TRBJ1-2; clone_size: .; cdr3_aa: CSVEDGQGYGYTF; cdr3_nt: TGCAGCGTTGAAGATGGGCAAGGCTATGGCTACACCTTC
v_call: TRBV10-3; d_call: .; j_call: TRBJ2-2; clone_size: many; cdr3_aa: CAISESGGANTGELFF; cdr3_nt: TGTGCCATCAGTGAGTCTGGGGGCGCGAACACCGGGGAGCTGTTTTTT
v_call: TRBV30; d_call: .; j_call: TRBJ1-1; clone_size: once; cdr3_aa: CAWSVGAGFGNTEAFF; cdr3_nt: TGTGCCTGGAGTGTAGGGGCTGGGTTTGGGAACACTGAAGCTTTCTTT
v_call: TRBV5-1; d_call: TRBD2; j_call: TRBJ2-1; clone_size: .; cdr3_aa: CASSPARLAPDNEQFF; cdr3_nt: TGCGCCAGCAGCCCAGCCCGACTAGCGCCGGACAATGAGCAGTTCTTC
v_call: TRBV27; d_call: .; j_call: TRBJ2-1; clone_size: .; cdr3_aa: CASSSWGNSYNEQFF; cdr3_nt: TGTGCCAGCAGTTCTTGGGGCAACTCCTACAATGAGCAGTTCTTC
v_call: TRBV6-5; d_call: .; j_call: TRBJ2-5; clone_size: .; cdr3_aa: CASSLTVQETQYF; cdr3_nt: TGTGCCAGCAGTTTAACAGTCCAAGAGACCCAGTACTTC
v_call: TRBV6-6; d_call: .; j_call: TRBJ2-3; clone_size: .; cdr3_aa: CASNLGATDTQYF; cdr3_nt: TGTGCCAGCAACCTAGGTGCCACAGATACGCAGTATTTT